This TCR beta chain was sequenced during a study of T cell responses to AZD1222 COVID-19 vaccine. Assay: immunoSEQ multiplex PCR; the TCRdb copy retains only in-frame clones and omits some. The sample records roughly 80,000 clones, roughly nine tenths being singletons. Broader study findings: Females outnumbered males among donors, who were mostly white British; clonal diversity was possibly underestimated. With dominance at 160-218 and 743-854, vaccine-associated CD4 TCRs spanned spike. When two AZD1222 doses had been given, Spike-specific TCR breadth and depth rose.

V was pared by 6 bases and J by 6 bases, with 10 bases of the junction left unmatched. The CDR3 covers 15 residues. In germline, CDR1 is KGHSH, CDR2 LQKENI. The analysis combined second doses at about 4 or about 12 weeks. The sample holds one count of this clone. Antigen: not known. Material: peripheral blood, obtained 28 days after the second AZD1222 dose. J is TRBJ1-2 and V is TRBV18, with 10 bases matching TRBD1. The sequence was obtained from an adult who received the AZD1222 COVID-19 vaccine. The CDR3 DNA follows: TGTGCCAGCTCGACCATCCGGACAGGGGGAGATGGCTACACCTTC. The encoded protein is CASSTIRTGGDGYTF.